This is a list of T cell receptor beta chains from one sample in a study of T cell responses to AZD1222 COVID-19 vaccine. The data were produced by immunoSEQ multiplex PCR, yet TCRdb's version contains in-frame clones alone and is incomplete. The table has some 120,000 clones, roughly 85% seen once; the top ten hold roughly 3.7%. Material: peripheral blood, obtained on day 0 of MenACWY control vaccination. The source of these receptors is an adult in good health. The CDR3 runs from the conserved cysteine through the conserved F or W.

cdr3_length j_call v_call cdr3_aa
14 TRBJ2-2 TRBV30 CAWGEGTLAGELFF
16 TRBJ2-7 TRBV5-4 CASSLRTSGPSHEQYF
15 TRBJ2-5 TRBV5-1 CASSDTSGGFETQYF
11 TRBJ1-3 TRBV7-9 CASSLGYTIYF
14 TRBJ2-1 TRBV7-3 CASSLSQGDNEQFF
16 TRBJ2-2 TRBV2 CASSRWGGANTGELFF
13 TRBJ1-1 TRBV7-2 CASSPGHGTEAFF
19 TRBJ2-2 TRBV6-2/TRBV6-3 CASSKRTSGNYRVTGELFF
13 TRBJ1-2 TRBV7-2 CASSLDTNYGYTF
14 TRBJ2-7 TRBV30 CAWSPTGRGRGQYF
14 TRBJ2-2 TRBV7-3 CASSLTANTGELFF
14 TRBJ1-1 TRBV5-4 CASSSRDRGPEAFF
12 TRBJ2-2 TRBV27 CASSPGTGELFF
14 TRBJ1-1 TRBV3-1/TRBV3-2 CASSQVNRNTEAFF
18 TRBJ2-2 TRBV19 CASSIGLLAGGNTGELFF
16 TRBJ2-3 TRBV7-6 CASSPAGGANTDTQYF
15 TRBJ1-6 TRBV19 CATQGGENYNSPLHF
14 TRBJ2-2 TRBV10-2 CASSESSGWGELFF
15 TRBJ2-7 TRBV5-6 CASSLAFGEPYEQYF
15 TRBJ1-2 TRBV4-3 CASSPQGQGSGGYTF
19 TRBJ2-7 TRBV28 CASSPLLVRTGLYSYEQYF
13 TRBJ1-5 TRBV28 CAARPPSNQPQHF
14 TRBJ2-3 TRBV7-2 CASRRTGAMDTQYF
15 TRBJ2-7 TRBV19 CASSTQTGTHPEQYF
14 TRBJ2-5 TRBV6-5 CASSPQGNEETQYF
13 TRBJ1-1 TRBV29-1 CSVGQGGNTEAFF
13 TRBJ1-5 TRBV19 CASSFDRDQPQHF
11 TRBJ1-2 TRBV12-3/TRBV12-4 CASSTGDGYTF
16 TRBJ1-1 TRBV7-2 CASSLVKGALHTEAFF
15 TRBJ1-1 TRBV19 CASRGRDSMNTEAFF
13 TRBJ2-5 TRBV2 CASIRDFQETQYF
14 TRBJ1-5 TRBV19 CASSILRDIQPQHF
15 TRBJ2-5 TRBV7-6 CASSREGAYRETQYF
15 TRBJ1-2 TRBV5-5 CASSLSEGGDYGYTF
15 TRBJ1-5 TRBV30 CAWSEGGEGNQPQHF
14 TRBJ1-2 TRBV28 CASRKTGTIYGYTF
13 TRBJ1-2 TRBV28 CASSFPGDYGYTF
16 TRBJ1-2 TRBV4-2 CASSQNLQGLNYGYTF
14 TRBJ2-7 TRBV7-2 CASSLGAGRYEQYF
18 TRBJ2-7 TRBV4-3 CASSQALRDSWPNYEQYF
13 TRBJ2-2 TRBV11-3 CASSFVQTGELFF